Described below is a single TCR beta chain sequence and its context. The sample belongs to a study of T cell changes during pregnancy in multiple sclerosis. The germline V gene encodes CDR1 MRHNA and CDR2 SNTAGT. The CDR3 is 17 residues long. The germline V and J ends were trimmed by 1 base and 0 bases, with 12 bases remaining between them. Libraries were prepared by immunoSEQ multiplex PCR; TCRdb keeps only in-frame clonotypes and omits some of them. Of 15,000 to 20,000 clones listed, more than 80% are singletons. The genes are TRBV6-4 and TRBJ2-2; possible D gene TRBD1, 6 bases. The specimen comprised CD8+ T cells from peripheral blood mononuclear cells, sampled in the third trimester of pregnancy. This clonotype was obtained from a female donor in good health, enrolled as a control in a pregnancy study. CDR3 nucleotides: TGTGCCAGCAGTGACTGGGGGACATGGCCGAACACCGGGGAGCTGTTTTTT. Translation: CASSDWGTWPNTGELFF.